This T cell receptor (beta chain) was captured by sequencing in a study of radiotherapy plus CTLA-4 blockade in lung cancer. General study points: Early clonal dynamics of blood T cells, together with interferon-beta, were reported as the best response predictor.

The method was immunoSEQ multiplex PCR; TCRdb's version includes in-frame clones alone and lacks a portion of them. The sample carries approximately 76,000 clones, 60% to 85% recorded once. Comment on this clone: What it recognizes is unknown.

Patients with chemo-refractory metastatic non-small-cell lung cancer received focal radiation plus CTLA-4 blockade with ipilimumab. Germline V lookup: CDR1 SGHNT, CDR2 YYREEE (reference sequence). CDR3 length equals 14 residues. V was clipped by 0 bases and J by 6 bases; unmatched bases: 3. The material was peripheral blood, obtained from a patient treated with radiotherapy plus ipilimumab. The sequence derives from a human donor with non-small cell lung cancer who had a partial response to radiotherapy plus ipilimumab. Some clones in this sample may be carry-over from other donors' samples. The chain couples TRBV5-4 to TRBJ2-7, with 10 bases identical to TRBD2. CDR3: CASSLDLAGAEQYF. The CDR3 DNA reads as TGTGCCAGCAGCTTGGACCTAGCGGGGGCCGAGCAGTACTTC.